This T cell receptor beta chain was identified during a study of T-cell reconstitution after alpha-beta-depleted transplantation in children. Regarding the study as a whole: When one year had passed after transplant, most T-cell counts and diversity came from newly produced T cells.

Library preparation (for TCRbeta) was performed with unique molecular identifiers. TCRdb re-called the PCR reads with MiXCR, one entry per CDR3 protein. Here the sample spans about 980,000 distinct CDR3 sequences, roughly 29% being singletons. For this clonotype: Antigen specificity is unknown.

Germline V gene lookup returns CDR1 MGHDK and CDR2 SYGVNS. Trimming cost V 7 bases and J 0 bases, with 9 bases left between them. This CDR3 is 13 amino acids long. The V call is TRBV25-1, the J call TRBJ1-2; weak D call: TRBD1 (5 bases). The TCR originated in a boy in the first two years of life who had a stem cell transplant for SCID, so the T cells may come from the graft donor. The sample here was PBMCs, mostly from graft donor cells, taken 360 days after TCRalphabeta/CD19-depleted stem cell transplant. The CDR3 spells CASTRGTNYGYTF. The CDR3 region has the DNA TGTGCCAGCACCCGGGGGACTAACTATGGCTACACCTTC.